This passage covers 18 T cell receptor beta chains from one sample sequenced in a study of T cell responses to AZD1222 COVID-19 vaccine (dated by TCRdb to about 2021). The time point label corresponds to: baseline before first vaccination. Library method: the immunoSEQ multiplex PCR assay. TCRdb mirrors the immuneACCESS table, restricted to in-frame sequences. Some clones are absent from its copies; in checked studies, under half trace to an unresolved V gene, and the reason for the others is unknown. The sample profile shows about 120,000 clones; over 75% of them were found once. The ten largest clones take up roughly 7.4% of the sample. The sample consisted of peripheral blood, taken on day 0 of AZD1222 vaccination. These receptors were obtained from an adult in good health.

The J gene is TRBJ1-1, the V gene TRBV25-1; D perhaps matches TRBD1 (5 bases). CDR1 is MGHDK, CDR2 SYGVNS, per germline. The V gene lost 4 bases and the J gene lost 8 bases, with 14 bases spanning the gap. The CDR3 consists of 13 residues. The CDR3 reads CASSVTGLKEAFF. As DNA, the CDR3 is TGTGCCAGCAGTGTAACGGGGCTCAAAGAAGCTTTCTTT.

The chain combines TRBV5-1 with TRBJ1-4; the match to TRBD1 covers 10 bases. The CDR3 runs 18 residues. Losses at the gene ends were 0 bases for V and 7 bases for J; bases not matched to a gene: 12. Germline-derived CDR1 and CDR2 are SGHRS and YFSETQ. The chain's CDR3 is CASSLANKGQGQVEKLFF. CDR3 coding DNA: TGCGCCAGCAGCTTGGCCAATAAGGGACAGGGGCAAGTTGAAAAACTGTTTTTT.

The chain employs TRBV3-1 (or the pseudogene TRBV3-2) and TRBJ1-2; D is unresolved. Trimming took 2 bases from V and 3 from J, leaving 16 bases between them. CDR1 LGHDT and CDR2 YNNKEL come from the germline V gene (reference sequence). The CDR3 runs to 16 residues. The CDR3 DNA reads TGTGCCAGCAGCCAACCACCGCGAGGCGGATACTATGGCTACACCTTC. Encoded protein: CASSQPPRGGYYGYTF.

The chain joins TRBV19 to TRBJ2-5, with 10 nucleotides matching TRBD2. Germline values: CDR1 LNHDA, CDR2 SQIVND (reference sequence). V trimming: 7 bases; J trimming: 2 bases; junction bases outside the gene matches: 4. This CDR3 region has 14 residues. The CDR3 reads CASNQRGGQETQYF. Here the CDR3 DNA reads TGTGCCAGTAACCAGCGGGGGGGTCAAGAGACCCAGTACTTC.

Here the CDR3 reads CANDDGDRAYEQYF. The CDR3 region has the DNA TGCGCCAACGATGACGGGGACAGAGCCTACGAGCAGTACTTC. V usage is TRBV5-1 and J usage is TRBJ2-7; 7 bases are a match to TRBD1. After removal of 9 bases from V and 2 bases from J, the junction contained 11 bases not matched to a gene. This CDR3 spans 14 amino acids. CDR1 SGHRS and CDR2 YFSETQ come from the germline V gene.

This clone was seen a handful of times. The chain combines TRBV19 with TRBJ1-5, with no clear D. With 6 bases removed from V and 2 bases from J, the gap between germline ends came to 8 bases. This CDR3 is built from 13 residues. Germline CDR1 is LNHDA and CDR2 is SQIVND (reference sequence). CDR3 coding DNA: TGTGCCAGTAGACCGTTGGGCAATCAGCCCCAGCATTTT. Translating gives CASRPLGNQPQHF. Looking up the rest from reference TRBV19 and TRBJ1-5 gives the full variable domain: DGGITQSPKYLFRKEGQNVTLSCEQNLNHDAMYWYRQDPGQGLRLIYYSQIVNDFQKGDIAEGYSVSREKKESFPLTVTSAQKNPTAFYLCASRPLGNQPQHFGDGTRLSIL.

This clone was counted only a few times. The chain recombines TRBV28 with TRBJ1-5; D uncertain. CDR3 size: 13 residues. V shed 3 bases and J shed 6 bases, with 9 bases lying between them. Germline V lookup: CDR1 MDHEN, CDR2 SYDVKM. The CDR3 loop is CASSFVVGQPQHF. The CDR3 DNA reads TGTGCCAGCAGTTTTGTGGTTGGTCAGCCCCAGCATTTT.

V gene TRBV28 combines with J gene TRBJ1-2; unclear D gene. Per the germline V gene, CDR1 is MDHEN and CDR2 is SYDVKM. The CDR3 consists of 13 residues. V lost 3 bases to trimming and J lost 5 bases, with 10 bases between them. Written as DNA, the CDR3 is TGTGCCAGCAGTTTGGACGGCAAGTATGGCTACACCTTC. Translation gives CASSLDGKYGYTF.

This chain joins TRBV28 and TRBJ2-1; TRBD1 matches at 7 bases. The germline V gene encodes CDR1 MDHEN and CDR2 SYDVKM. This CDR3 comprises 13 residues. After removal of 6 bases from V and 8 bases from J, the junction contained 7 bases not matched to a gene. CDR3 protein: CASSRDSPHEQFF. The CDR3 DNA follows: TGTGCCAGCAGCCGGGACAGTCCCCATGAGCAGTTCTTC.

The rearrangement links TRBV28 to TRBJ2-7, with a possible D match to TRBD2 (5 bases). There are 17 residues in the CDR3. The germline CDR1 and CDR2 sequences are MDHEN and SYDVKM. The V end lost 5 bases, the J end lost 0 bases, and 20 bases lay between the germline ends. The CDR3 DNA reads TGTGCCAGCAGTCCCCTCCCCTCCATAGCGAGCTCCTACGAGCAGTACTTC. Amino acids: CASSPLPSIASSYEQYF. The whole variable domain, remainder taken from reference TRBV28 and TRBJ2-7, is DVKVTQSSRYLVKRTGEKVFLECVQDMDHENMFWYRQDPGLGLRLIYFSYDVKMKEKGDIPEGYSVSREKKERFSLILESASTNQTSMYLCASSPLPSIASSYEQYFGPGTRLTVT.

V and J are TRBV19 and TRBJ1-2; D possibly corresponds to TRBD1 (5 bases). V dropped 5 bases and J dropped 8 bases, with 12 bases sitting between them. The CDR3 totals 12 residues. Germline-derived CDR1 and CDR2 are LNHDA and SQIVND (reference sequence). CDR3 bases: TGTGCCAGTAGTTACCAGGGTGGCGGCTACACCTTC. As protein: CASSYQGGGYTF.

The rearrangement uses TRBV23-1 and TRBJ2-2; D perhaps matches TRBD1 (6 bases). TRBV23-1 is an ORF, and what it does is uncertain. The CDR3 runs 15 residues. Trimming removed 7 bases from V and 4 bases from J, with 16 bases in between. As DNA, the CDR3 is TGCGCCAGCACACAGGGCAGAGGGGCCACCGGGGAGCTGTTTTTT. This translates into CASTQGRGATGELFF.

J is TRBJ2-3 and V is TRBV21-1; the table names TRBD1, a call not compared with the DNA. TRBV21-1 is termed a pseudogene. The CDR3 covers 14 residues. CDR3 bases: TGTGCCCGCCCCCGGGACAGGGCCAGAGATACGCAGTATTTT. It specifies CARPRDRARDTQYF.

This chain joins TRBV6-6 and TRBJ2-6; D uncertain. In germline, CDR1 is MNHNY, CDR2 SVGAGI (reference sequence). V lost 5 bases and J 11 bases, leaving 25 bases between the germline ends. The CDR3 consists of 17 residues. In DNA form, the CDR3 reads TGTGCCAGCAGTCGTCGGGCCTTCCTCTGGCCCAGCCACGTCCTGACTTTC. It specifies CASSRRAFLWPSHVLTF.

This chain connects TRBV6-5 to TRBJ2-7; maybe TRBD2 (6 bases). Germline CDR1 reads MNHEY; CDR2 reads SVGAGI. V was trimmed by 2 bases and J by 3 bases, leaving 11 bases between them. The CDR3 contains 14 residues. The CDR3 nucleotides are TGTGCCAGCAGTTACGGAGGGGAGAACTACGAGCAGTACTTC. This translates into CASSYGGENYEQYF.

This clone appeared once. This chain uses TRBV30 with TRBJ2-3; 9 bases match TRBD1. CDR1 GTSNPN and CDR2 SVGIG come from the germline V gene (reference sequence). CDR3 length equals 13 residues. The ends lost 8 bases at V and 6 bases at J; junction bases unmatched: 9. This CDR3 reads CAARGQGFDTQYF. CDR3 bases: TGTGCCGCTCGGGGACAGGGATTCGATACGCAGTATTTT.

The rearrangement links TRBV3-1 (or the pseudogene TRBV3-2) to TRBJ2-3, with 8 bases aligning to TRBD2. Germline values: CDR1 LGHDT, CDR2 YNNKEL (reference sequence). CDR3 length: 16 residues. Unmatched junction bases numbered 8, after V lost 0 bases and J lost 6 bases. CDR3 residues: CASSQDGSGSLDTQYF. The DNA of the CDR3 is TGTGCCAGCAGCCAAGATGGGAGCGGGAGCCTCGATACGCAGTATTTT.

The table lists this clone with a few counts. The CDR3, as DNA: TGTGCCAGCAGAACCGCCGGGACAGTGAATTCACCCCTCCACTTT. This encodes CASRTAGTVNSPLHF. The rearrangement uses TRBV5-8 and TRBJ1-6, with 7 bases that match TRBD1. With 5 bases clipped from V and 7 bases from J, the junction kept 9 bases outside the gene matches. The CDR3 sequence is 15 residues long. Looked up from germline, CDR1 is SGHTS and CDR2 is YDEGEE.